This entry describes one T cell receptor (beta chain). The data were produced by immunoSEQ multiplex PCR, yet TCRdb's version contains in-frame clones alone and is incomplete. The sample records around 260,000 clones, approximately 91% being singletons. This sample was included in a study of blood T cell repertoires in COVID-19. Per germline, CDR1 LGHNA and CDR2 YNFKEQ. This CDR3 comprises 16 residues. V lost 5 bases to trimming and J lost 3 bases; unmatched junction nucleotides: 3. The genes are TRBV4-2 and TRBJ2-1; 14 nucleotides align to TRBD2. This TCR came from a person aged 18 to 29 with COVID-19, enrolled during active disease. Material for sequencing was peripheral blood. In DNA, the CDR3 is TGTGCCAGCAGCTCCGGGACTAGCGGGAGCTACAATGAGCAGTTCTTC. Encoded protein: CASSSGTSGSYNEQFF.